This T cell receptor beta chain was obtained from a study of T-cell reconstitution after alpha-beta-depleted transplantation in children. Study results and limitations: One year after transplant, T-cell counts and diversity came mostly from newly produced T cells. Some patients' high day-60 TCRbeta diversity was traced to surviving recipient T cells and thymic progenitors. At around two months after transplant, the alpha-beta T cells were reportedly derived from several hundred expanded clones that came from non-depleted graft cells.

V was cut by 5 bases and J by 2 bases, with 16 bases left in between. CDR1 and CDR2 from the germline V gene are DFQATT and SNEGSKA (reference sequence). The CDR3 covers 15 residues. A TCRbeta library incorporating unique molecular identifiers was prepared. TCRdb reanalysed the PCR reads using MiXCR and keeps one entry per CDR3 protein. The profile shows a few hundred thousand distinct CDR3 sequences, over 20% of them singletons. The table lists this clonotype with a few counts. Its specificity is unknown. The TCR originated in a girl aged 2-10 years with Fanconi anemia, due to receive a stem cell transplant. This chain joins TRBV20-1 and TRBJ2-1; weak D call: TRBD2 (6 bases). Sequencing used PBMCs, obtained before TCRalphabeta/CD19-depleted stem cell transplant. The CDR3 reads CSASTGGPAYNEQFF. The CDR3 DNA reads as TGCAGTGCTTCAACTGGAGGGCCAGCCTACAATGAGCAGTTCTTC.